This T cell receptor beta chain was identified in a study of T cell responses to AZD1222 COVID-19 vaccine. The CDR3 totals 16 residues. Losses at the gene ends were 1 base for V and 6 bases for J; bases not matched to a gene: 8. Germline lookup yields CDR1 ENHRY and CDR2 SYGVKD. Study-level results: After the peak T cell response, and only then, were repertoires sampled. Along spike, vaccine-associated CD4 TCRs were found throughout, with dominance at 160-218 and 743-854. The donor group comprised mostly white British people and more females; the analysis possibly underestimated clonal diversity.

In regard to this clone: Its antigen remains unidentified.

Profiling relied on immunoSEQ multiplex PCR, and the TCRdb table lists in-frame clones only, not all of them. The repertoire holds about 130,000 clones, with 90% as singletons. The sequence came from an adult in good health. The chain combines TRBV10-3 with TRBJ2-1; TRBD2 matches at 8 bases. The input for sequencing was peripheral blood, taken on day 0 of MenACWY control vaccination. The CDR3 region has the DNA TGTGCCATCAGTGAGTTGAGCGGGGGCGCGTCCAATGAGCAGTTCTTC. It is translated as CAISELSGGASNEQFF.